These T cell receptor beta chains were read from a single sample in a study of blood T cell repertoires in COVID-19. Repertoires were generated with immunoSEQ multiplex PCR, while TCRdb's copy carries only in-frame clones and drops some. This sample carries 110,000 to 150,000 clones, roughly 77% of them seen once, and the ten largest clones take around 4%. What was sequenced was peripheral blood. The receptors were sampled from a man in his fifties or sixties with acute or convalescent COVID-19. The CDR3 runs from the conserved cysteine through the conserved F or W. The D gene is left open where the match is weak. Where a row states a size, it is once, few, many or the class of an expanded clone; other rows omit it.

-	TRBV10-3	-	TRBJ2-3	TGTGCCATCAGTGACTCCCGCACAGATACGCAGTATTTT	CAISDSRTDTQYF
-	TRBV5-4	TRBD2	TRBJ2-7	TGTGCCAGCAGCCGGGGACTAGCGGGGGGGGCCTACGAGCAGTACTTC	CASSRGLAGGAYEQYF
-	TRBV11-1	-	TRBJ2-5	TGTGCCAGCAGGGAGCGGTTAGGGCACGAGACCCAGTACTTC	CASRERLGHETQYF
-	TRBV7-2	TRBD2	TRBJ2-1	TGTGCCAGCAGCTTCCCGCTAGCGGGCAATGAGCAGTTCTTC	CASSFPLAGNEQFF
once	TRBV2	-	TRBJ2-7	TGTGCCGGAAGAATCATTCAGGGCTACGAGCAGTACTTC	CAGRIIQGYEQYF
few	TRBV10-3	TRBD2	TRBJ2-3	TGTGCCATCAGCACCCCGGGAGGCGGGAGCTCAAGGACAGATACGCAGTATTTT	CAISTPGGGSSRTDTQYF
-	TRBV6-1	TRBD1	TRBJ2-7	TGTGCCAGCAGTGAAATTGGACAGGGGGCGTCGAAACAGTACTTC	CASSEIGQGASKQYF
-	TRBV4-1	-	TRBJ2-2	TGCGCCAGCAGCCAAGTGGAGGGGAGCACCGGGGAGCTGTTTTTT	CASSQVEGSTGELFF
-	TRBV24-1	-	TRBJ1-2	TGTGCCACCAGTGATCCCACGACAGCCAACTATGGCTACACCTTC	CATSDPTTANYGYTF
-	TRBV6-6	TRBD1	TRBJ2-5	TGTGCCAGCAGTTACGGGACAGGGAGTGGGAAGACCCAGTACTTC	CASSYGTGSGKTQYF
once	TRBV18	TRBD1	TRBJ2-7	TGTGCCAGCTCACCCCGGGACAGCCCGTCCTACGAGCAGTACTTC	CASSPRDSPSYEQYF
-	TRBV7-2	-	TRBJ2-2	TGTGCCAGCAGCTTACACGGGAGCTACGGCGGGGAGCTGTTTTTT	CASSLHGSYGGELFF
few	TRBV27	TRBD1	TRBJ2-1	TGTGCCAGCAGTTCGCCCTACAGGGGCGGCTCCTACAATGAGCAGTTCTTC	CASSSPYRGGSYNEQFF
-	TRBV12-2	-	TRBJ2-7	TGTGCAAGTCGCTTCGGCTCTAGCGGGAGAAGTCCCGAGCAGTACTTC	CASRFGSSGRSPEQYF
-	TRBV18	-	TRBJ1-3	TGTGCCAGCTCAACTTTAGATAGCTCTGGAAACACCATATATTTT	CASSTLDSSGNTIYF
few	TRBV5-6	TRBD2	TRBJ2-3	TGTGCCAGCAGCTCCATAGCGGGAGCTCGCACAGATACGCAGTATTTT	CASSSIAGARTDTQYF
many	TRBV27	-	TRBJ1-1	TGTGCCAGCTCGGAGGGGACCACTGAAGCTTTCTTT	CASSEGTTEAFF
-	TRBV16	TRBD1	TRBJ1-2	TGTGCCAGCAGTCACGGACAGGGTTACTATGGCTACACCTTC	CASSHGQGYYGYTF
-	TRBV6-6	TRBD1	TRBJ2-3	TGTGCCAGCTCGACAGGGTTCCCGATGGCAGATACGCAGTATTTT	CASSTGFPMADTQYF
-	TRBV10-1	TRBD2	TRBJ2-2	TGCGCCAGCAGTCTAGCGGGGAACACCGGGGAGCTGTTTTTT	CASSLAGNTGELFF
-	TRBV21-1	-	TRBJ2-5	TGTGCCAGCAGACTAAGTTCAGCTTGCGAGACCCAGTACTTC	CASRLSSACETQYF
-	TRBV3-1/TRBV3-2	-	TRBJ1-4	TGTGCCAGCAGCCAAGTGTCAGGAACTAATGAAAAACTGTTTTTT	CASSQVSGTNEKLFF